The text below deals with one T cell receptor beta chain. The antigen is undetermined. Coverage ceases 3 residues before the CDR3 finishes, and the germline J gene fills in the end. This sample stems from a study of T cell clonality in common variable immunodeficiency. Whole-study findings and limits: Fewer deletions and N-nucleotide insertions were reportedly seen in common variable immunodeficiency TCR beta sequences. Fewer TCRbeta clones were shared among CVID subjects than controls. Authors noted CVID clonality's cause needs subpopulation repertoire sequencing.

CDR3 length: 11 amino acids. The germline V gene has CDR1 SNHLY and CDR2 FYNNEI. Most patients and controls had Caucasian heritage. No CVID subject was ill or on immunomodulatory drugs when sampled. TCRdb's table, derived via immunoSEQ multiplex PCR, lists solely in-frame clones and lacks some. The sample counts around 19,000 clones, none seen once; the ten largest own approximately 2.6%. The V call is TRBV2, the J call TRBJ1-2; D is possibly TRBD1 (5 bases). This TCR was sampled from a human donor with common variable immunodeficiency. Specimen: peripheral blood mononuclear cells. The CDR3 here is CASSSQVSYTF. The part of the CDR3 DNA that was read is TGTGCCAGCAGCTCACAGGTTAGC.